This TCR beta chain was profiled in a study of T-cell reconstitution after alpha-beta-depleted transplantation in children. Germline assignment: CDR1 SGHDT and CDR2 YYEEEE. V lost 2 bases, J lost 4 bases, and 10 bases lay in between. CDR3 length equals 15 residues. General study results and limits: One year after transplant, T-cell counts and diversity came mostly from newly produced T cells. Day-60 TCRbeta diversity that was high in some patients was derived from surviving recipient T cells and thymic progenitors. As was reported, about two months after transplant, alpha-beta T cells came from several hundred expanded graft clones.

Preparation of the TCRbeta library used unique molecular identifiers. TCRdb itself ran the PCR reads through MiXCR, one entry per CDR3 protein. The table records roughly 220,000 distinct CDR3 sequences, roughly 8.1% of them present only once. This clonotype was seen a handful of times. Its antigen is not known. The receptor was derived from a male patient aged 2-10 years who had a stem cell transplant for acute myeloid leukemia, so the T cells may come from the graft donor. Sequencing was performed on PBMCs, mostly from graft donor cells, taken 360 days after TCRalphabeta/CD19-depleted stem cell transplant. This chain connects TRBV5-6 to TRBJ2-6; D is unresolved. CDR3 DNA: TGTGCCAGCAGCTTCAGGTCCCCCGGGGCCAACGTCCTGACTTTC. This codes for CASSFRSPGANVLTF.